The entry below gives a single T cell receptor beta chain sequence along with its context. This record belongs to a study of early T cells in non-severe SARS-CoV-2 infection. In the library, individual cDNA molecules carried attached unique molecular identifiers. MiXCR was run by TCRdb on the 5' RACE reads, yielding one entry per CDR3 protein. Found here are tens of thousands of distinct CDR3 sequences, roughly a sixth of them singletons; the top ten hold roughly 12%. The germline V gene encodes CDR1 SGDLS and CDR2 YYNGEE. The trim removed 3 bases at V and 5 bases at J, leaving 8 bases unmatched. This CDR3 has 17 amino acids.

This receptor was obtained from an adult who was a healthcare worker with PCR-confirmed SARS-CoV-2 infection or an uninfected control (not recorded which). The sequencing sample was made of whole blood. J is TRBJ2-1 and V is TRBV9; TRBD2 aligns across 13 bases. The CDR3 DNA reads as TGTGCCAGCAGCGCACCCGGGACTAGCGGGGAAAACAATGAGCAGTTCTTC. The encoded protein is CASSAPGTSGENNEQFF. Based on the CDR3 plus reference TRBV9 and TRBJ2-1, the full variable domain is DSGVTQTPKHLITATGQRVTLRCSPRSGDLSVYWYQQSLDQGLQFLIQYYNGEERAKGNILERFSAQQFPDLHSELNLSSLELGDSALYFCASSAPGTSGENNEQFFGPGTRLTVL.